This record concerns one T cell receptor beta chain sequence. The data are from a study of blood T cell repertoires in COVID-19. CDR3 length: 18 amino acids. Germline V gene lookup returns CDR1 KGHSH and CDR2 LQKENI. V lost 6 bases to trimming and J lost 5 bases; unmatched junction nucleotides: 14. Produced via immunoSEQ multiplex PCR; TCRdb's table is partial and in-frame only. The data show tens of thousands of clones, more than 90% seen once. The sample comprised peripheral blood. The V call is TRBV18, the J call TRBJ1-5, with 12 bases identical to TRBD1. This TCR came from a man aged 45-60 years with active COVID-19. The CDR3 region has the DNA TGTGCCAGCTCGCCTACCGGGACAGGGGGCTTTATCTATCAGCCCCAGCATTTT. Amino acids: CASSPTGTGGFIYQPQHF.